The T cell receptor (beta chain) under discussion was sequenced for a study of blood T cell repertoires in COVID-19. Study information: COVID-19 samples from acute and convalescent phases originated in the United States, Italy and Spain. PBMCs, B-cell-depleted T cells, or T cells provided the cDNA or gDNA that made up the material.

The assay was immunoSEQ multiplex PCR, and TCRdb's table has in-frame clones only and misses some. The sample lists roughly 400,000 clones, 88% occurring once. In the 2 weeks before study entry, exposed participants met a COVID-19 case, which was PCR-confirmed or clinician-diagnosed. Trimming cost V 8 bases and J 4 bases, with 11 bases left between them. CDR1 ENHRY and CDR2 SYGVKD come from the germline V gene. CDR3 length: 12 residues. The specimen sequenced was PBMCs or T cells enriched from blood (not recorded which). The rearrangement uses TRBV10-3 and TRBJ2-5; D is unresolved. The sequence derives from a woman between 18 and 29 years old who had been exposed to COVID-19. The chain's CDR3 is CAISPRGETQYF. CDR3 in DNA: TGTGCCATCTCCCCTAGAGGAGAGACCCAGTACTTC.